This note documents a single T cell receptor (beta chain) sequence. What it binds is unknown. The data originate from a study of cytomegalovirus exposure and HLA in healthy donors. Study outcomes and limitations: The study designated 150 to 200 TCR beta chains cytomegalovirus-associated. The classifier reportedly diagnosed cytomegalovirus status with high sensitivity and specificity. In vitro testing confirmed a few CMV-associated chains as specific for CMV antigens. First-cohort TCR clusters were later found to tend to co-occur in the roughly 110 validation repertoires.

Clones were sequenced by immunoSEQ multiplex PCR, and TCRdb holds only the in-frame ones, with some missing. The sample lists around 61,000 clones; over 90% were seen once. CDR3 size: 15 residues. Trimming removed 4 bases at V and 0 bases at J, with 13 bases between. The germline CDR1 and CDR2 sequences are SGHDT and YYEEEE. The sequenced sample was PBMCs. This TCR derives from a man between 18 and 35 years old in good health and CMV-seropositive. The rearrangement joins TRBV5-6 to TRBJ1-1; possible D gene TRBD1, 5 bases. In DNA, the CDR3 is TGTGCCAGCAGCCCCTTTGGAGGGGTGAACACTGAAGCTTTCTTT. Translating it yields CASSPFGGVNTEAFF.